The T cell receptor (beta chain) described here comes from a study of kidney transplant recipient with SARS-CoV-2 infection. Germline CDR1 reads DFQATT; CDR2 reads SNEGSKA (reference sequence). The V end was cut by 5 bases, the J end by 1 base, with 11 bases between. CDR3 size: 13 residues. One entry per CDR3 protein, called by TCRdb with MiXCR from the reads. The data contain 200,000 to 300,000 distinct CDR3 sequences, under 35% of them singletons. This clonotype has a count of ten or more. The chain employs TRBV20-1 and TRBJ1-1, with a tentative D call TRBD1 (5 bases). This receptor was taken from a male patient in his thirties who had COVID-19 and was a kidney transplant recipient. Some T cells may originate from the graft donor. The starting material was a blood sample, obtained at baseline and on roughly day 110 from a kidney transplant recipient. The CDR3 nucleotides are TGCAGTGCTTCCGCGGGGACGAACACTGAAGCTTTCTTT. Protein sequence: CSASAGTNTEAFF.